Each of the 23 T cell receptor beta chains below was sequenced from the same sample in a study of spatial heterogeneity in lung cancer. The antigens these receptors bind are not known. MiXCR was run by TCRdb on the 5' RACE reads, yielding one entry per CDR3 protein. In the table there are roughly 23,000 distinct CDR3 sequences, more than 4.5% of which are singletons. Overall study results and limits: Intratumoral expanded alpha and beta TCR counts were found to track tumor mutation counts.

The time point denotes: sample taken at primary tumor resection. Sequenced material: lung tumor tissue, taken at surgery. These receptors all stem from a male donor with early-stage non-small cell lung cancer.

This clonotype was recorded a few times. J is TRBJ2-1 and V is TRBV6-6, with 14 bases lining up with TRBD2. The germline V gene has CDR1 MNHNY and CDR2 SVGAGI (reference sequence). After removal of 0 bases from V and 10 bases from J, the junction contained 8 bases not matched to a gene. This CDR3 has 17 residues. CDR3 nucleotide sequence: TGTGCCAGCAGTTACTCGCCGACTAGCGGGGGGGCGAGGGAGCAGTTCTTC. It is translated as CASSYSPTSGGAREQFF.

This clonotype appeared many times. The chain links TRBV7-2 to TRBJ2-6; the D is unclear. The CDR3 is 11 amino acids. Germline loops: CDR1 SGHTA, CDR2 FQGNSA. V dropped 5 bases and J dropped 10 bases, with 6 bases sitting between them. CDR3 loop: CASSPLNVLTF. The CDR3 DNA reads TGTGCCAGCAGCCCTCTGAACGTCCTGACTTTC.

This clonotype was seen ten or more times. The rearrangement joins TRBV7-3 to TRBJ2-1; D gene unclear. Germline V gene sequence: CDR1 SGHTA, CDR2 FQGTGA. Trimming cost V 5 bases and J 4 bases, with 12 bases left between them. The CDR3 runs 14 residues. The CDR3 DNA follows: TGTGCCAGCAGCCCGACTCCGCCTTACAATGAGCAGTTCTTC. This codes for CASSPTPPYNEQFF.

Ten or more counts support this clonotype. One end of the junction fails to match germline, which may point to a read error. This chain uses TRBV7-7 with TRBJ2-7; TRBD1 aligns across 9 bases. The CDR3 contains 13 residues. Germline V gives CDR1 SSHAT, CDR2 FNYEAQ (reference sequence). CDR3 nucleotides: TGTGCTAGCAGTCGGGACAGGGCAGGGGAGCAGTACTTC. This gives the protein CASSRDRAGEQYF.

The gene calls are TRBV7-2 and TRBJ2-3; D unclear. This CDR3 spans 15 amino acids. Germline V gene data show CDR1 as SGHTA and CDR2 as FQGNSA. Trimming removed 1 base at V and 2 bases at J, with 10 bases between. CDR3 sequence: CASSLVAQVTDTQYF. CDR3 DNA: TGTGCCAGCAGCTTAGTGGCTCAGGTCACAGATACGCAGTATTTT.

This clonotype was detected many times. The chain couples TRBV18 to TRBJ2-1; D possibly uses TRBD1 or TRBD2 (5 bases each). Trimming stripped 6 bases from V and 9 bases from J, with 18 bases between. Germline CDR1 is KGHSH and CDR2 is LQKENI. This CDR3 has 14 residues. The chain's CDR3 is CASSQNGADSEQFF. Written as DNA, the CDR3 is TGTGCCAGCTCCCAGAACGGGGCTGACAGTGAGCAGTTCTTC.

This clonotype appeared many times. The J gene is TRBJ2-7, the V gene TRBV5-8; D remains unclear. The germline V gene has CDR1 SGHTS and CDR2 YDEGEE. The V gene lost 1 base and the J gene lost 9 bases, with 17 bases spanning the gap. The CDR3 contains 14 residues. CDR3 sequence reads: CASSLKAGLIGQYF. In DNA form, the CDR3 reads TGTGCCAGCAGCTTGAAAGCAGGTCTAATAGGGCAGTACTTC.

Judged by abundance, this clonotype is medium-sized. V is TRBV4-2 and J is TRBJ2-3; tentative D call: TRBD1 (8 bases). The CDR3 is made up of 15 amino acids. CDR1 is LGHNA, CDR2 YNFKEQ, per germline. Trimming cost V 4 bases and J 4 bases, with 15 bases left between them. The CDR3 spells CASSRGGQAADTQYF. In DNA, the CDR3 is TGTGCCAGCAGCCGGGGGGGACAGGCGGCAGATACGCAGTATTTT.

In this sample, this clonotype turned up many times. The rearrangement joins TRBV6-2 or TRBV6-3 to TRBJ2-7, with 12 nucleotides matching TRBD2. The CDR3 runs 15 residues. Germline-derived CDR1 and CDR2 are MNHEY and SVGEGT. After removal of 5 bases from V and 5 bases from J, the junction contained 7 bases not matched to a gene. CDR3 region: CASSQRTSGKHEQYF. The CDR3 DNA reads as TGTGCCAGCAGTCAGAGGACTAGCGGGAAACACGAGCAGTACTTC.

This clonotype is deemed medium-sized. This chain links TRBV7-9 with TRBJ2-4, with 8 positions matching TRBD1. CDR1 SEHNR and CDR2 FQNEAQ come from the germline V gene (reference sequence). With 5 bases clipped from V and 6 bases from J, the junction kept 6 bases outside the gene matches. The CDR3 loop spans 14 amino acids. The CDR3 spells CASSAGGPLNIQYF. In nucleotides, the CDR3 is TGTGCCAGCAGCGCAGGGGGCCCCTTAAACATTCAGTACTTC. The whole variable domain, remainder taken from reference TRBV7-9 and TRBJ2-4, is DTGVSQNPRHKITKRGQNVTFRCDPISEHNRLYWYRQTLGQGPEFLTYFQNEAQLEKSRLLSDRFSAERPKGSFSTLEIQRTEQGDSAMYLCASSAGGPLNIQYFGAGTRLSVL.

In its sample, this clonotype was seen many times. V is TRBV12-3 or TRBV12-4 and J is TRBJ1-1; D might be TRBD1 (5 bases). V gave up 5 bases and J gave up 10 bases, with 17 bases separating them. The CDR3 length is 13 residues. The CDR3 reads CASSSGDGSAAFF. The CDR3 DNA is TGTGCCAGCAGTAGCGGGGACGGGTCTGCAGCTTTCTTT.

This clonotype has a count of ten or more. V and J are TRBV2 and TRBJ1-2, with D uncertain. This CDR3 is 15 amino acids long. V was shortened by 1 base and J by 8 bases, with 17 bases between the two germline ends. Looked up from germline, CDR1 is SNHLY and CDR2 is FYNNEI. The CDR3 region has the DNA TGTGCCAGCAGTGAAGGGGAGTTTCCTCCGCGGGGCTACACCTTC. Its translation: CASSEGEFPPRGYTF. Full variable domain (missing parts from reference TRBV2 and TRBJ1-2): EPEVTQTPSHQVTQMGQEVILRCVPISNHLYFYWYRQILGQKVEFLVSFYNNEISEKSEIFDDQFSVERPDGSNFTLKIRSTKLEDSAMYFCASSEGEFPPRGYTFGSGTRLTVV.

The sample holds many counts of this clonotype. The chain recombines TRBV28 with TRBJ1-1; 8 positions match TRBD1. Germline V lookup: CDR1 MDHEN, CDR2 SYDVKM. J was trimmed by 10 bases and V by 6 bases; bases with no gene match: 10. This CDR3 has 13 residues. The CDR3 loop reads CASSYDRGRVAFF. The CDR3, as DNA: TGTGCCAGCAGCTACGACAGGGGTAGGGTAGCTTTCTTT. Complete variable domain (other parts from reference TRBV28 and TRBJ1-1): DVKVTQSSRYLVKRTGEKVFLECVQDMDHENMFWYRQDPGLGLRLIYFSYDVKMKEKGDIPEGYSVSREKKERFSLILESASTNQTSMYLCASSYDRGRVAFFGQGTRLTVV.

This clonotype has a count of ten or more. The V gene is TRBV5-1, the J gene TRBJ2-2, with 10 bases fitting TRBD2. Germline CDR1 and CDR2: SGHRS and YFSETQ. With V trimmed by 5 bases and J by 8 bases, 6 bases remained unmatched. CDR3 length equals 14 residues. The CDR3 region has the DNA TGCGCCAGCAGAGCGGGACTAGCGCTGGGGGAGCTGTTTTTT. Translated: CASRAGLALGELFF.

The chain combines TRBV5-4 with TRBJ1-1, with D unclear. Germline-derived CDR1 and CDR2 are SGHNT and YYREEE (reference sequence). The ends were cut back, 5 bases at V and 2 bases at J, with 10 bases in the middle. The CDR3 length is 13 residues. This CDR3 reads CASRGRQNTEAFF. CDR3 sequence (DNA): TGTGCCAGCAGAGGAAGGCAAAACACTGAAGCTTTCTTT. The full variable domain, its missing parts supplied by reference TRBV5-4 and TRBJ1-1, is ETGVTQSPTHLIKTRGQQVTLRCSSQSGHNTVSWYQQALGQGPQFIFQYYREEENGRGNFPPRFSGLQFPNYSSELNVNALELDDSALYLCASRGRQNTEAFFGQGTRLTVV.

This clonotype has ten or more counts. The V and J genes are TRBV7-6 and TRBJ2-1; 11 nucleotides line up with TRBD2. Trimming removed 5 bases from V and 2 bases from J; junction bases left unmatched: 5. From germline, CDR1 is SGHVS and CDR2 FNYEAQ. The CDR3 spans 16 residues. The CDR3 is CASSPATSGAYNEQFF. DNA of the CDR3: TGTGCCAGCAGCCCAGCGACTAGCGGGGCCTACAATGAGCAGTTCTTC.

By frequency in the sample, this clonotype is medium-sized. The J gene is TRBJ2-2, the V gene TRBV28, with TRBD1 identical over 7 bases. This CDR3 region has 15 residues. Germline V CDR1 and CDR2: MDHEN, SYDVKM. V shed 5 bases and J 7 bases; nucleotides not matched to a gene: 10. Here the CDR3 reads CASSPTGAYGGELFF. The CDR3 DNA follows: TGTGCCAGCAGTCCCACAGGGGCTTATGGCGGGGAGCTGTTTTTT.

This clonotype was observed at least ten times. This chain joins TRBV20-1 and TRBJ1-2, with TRBD1 matching over 7 bases. The V and J ends lost 0 bases and 9 bases, in that order; junction bases with no gene match: 13. Germline loops: CDR1 DFQATT, CDR2 SNEGSKA (reference sequence). The length of the CDR3 is 15 residues. CDR3 nucleotide sequence: TGCAGTGCTAGAGATCGTTCCAGGGACAGACTAAGCTACACCTTC. Its translation: CSARDRSRDRLSYTF.

V gene TRBV16 combines with J gene TRBJ1-5, with D perhaps matching TRBD1 (6 bases). There are 19 residues in the CDR3. Germline V CDR1 and CDR2: KGHSY, FQNENV. The V end was cut by 4 bases, the J end by 0 bases, with 22 bases between. For the CDR3, the DNA is TGTGCCAGCAGCCCCCTGAGGCAGGGGAGTCCCTATAGCAATCAGCCCCAGCATTTT. Its translation is CASSPLRQGSPYSNQPQHF. The full variable domain, its missing parts supplied by reference TRBV16 and TRBJ1-5, is GEEVAQTPKHLVRGEGQKAKLYCAPIKGHSYVFWYQQVLKNEFKFLISFQNENVFDETGMPKERFSAKCLPNSPCSLEIQATKLEDSAVYFCASSPLRQGSPYSNQPQHFGDGTRLSIL.

Relative to its sample, this clonotype is medium-sized. This chain connects TRBV5-1 to TRBJ2-7; 7 bases line up with TRBD2. Per the germline V gene, CDR1 is SGHRS and CDR2 is YFSETQ. V was clipped by 0 bases and J by 3 bases; unmatched bases: 3. The CDR3 runs 14 residues. The CDR3 region is CASSLEGRDYEQYF. The CDR3 region has the DNA TGCGCCAGCAGCTTGGAAGGGAGGGACTACGAGCAGTACTTC.

The sample holds many counts of this clonotype. This sequence joins TRBV5-1 and TRBJ2-7; 8 bases map to TRBD2. The CDR3 covers 14 residues. Trimming took 2 bases from V and 3 from J; bases not matched to a gene: 4. CDR1 SGHRS and CDR2 YFSETQ come from the germline V gene. The CDR3 sequence is CASSLAGVYYEQYF. The DNA for the CDR3 is TGCGCCAGCAGCTTAGCGGGAGTGTACTACGAGCAGTACTTC.

The sample holds many counts of this clonotype. V gene TRBV7-8 combines with J gene TRBJ2-7, with D perhaps assigned TRBD1 or TRBD2 (5 bases each). The CDR3 runs to 14 residues. The germline gives CDR1 SGHVS, CDR2 FQNEAQ. V dropped 1 base and J dropped 2 bases, with 9 bases sitting between them. CDR3 DNA: TGTGCCAGCAGCTTAGGGGGGTCAACCTACGAGCAGTACTTC. Translation: CASSLGGSTYEQYF. Full variable domain (remainder filled in from reference TRBV7-8 and TRBJ2-7): GAGVSQSPRYKVAKRGQDVALRCDPISGHVSLFWYQQALGQGPEFLTYFQNEAQLDKSGLPSDRFFAERPEGSVSTLKIQRTQQEDSAVYLCASSLGGSTYEQYFGPGTRLTVT.

Concerning this clonotype itself: A read error may explain this, as a much larger clone is one base away. The CDR3 DNA reads TGTGCCAGCACCCCCACGTTTGGTACGCGGTATTTT. This encodes CASTPTFGTRYF. The chain uses TRBV7-8 and TRBJ2-3, with D unclear. This CDR3 spans 12 amino acids. Germline CDR1 reads SGHVS; CDR2 reads FQNEAQ.